In this sample, the clone carrying this TCR beta chain turned up a few times. The entry originates in a study of T cells in Graves' hyperthyroidism and ophthalmopathy. The investigators amplified TCR beta CDR3 regions from RNA transcripts. The TCR CDR3 first-round RT-PCR relied on the HTBI primer set. MiXCR, applied by TCRdb to the multiplex PCR reads, yields one record per CDR3 protein. This table has some 580,000 distinct CDR3 sequences, roughly a sixth appearing once. V dropped 2 bases and J dropped 3 bases, with 8 bases sitting between them. Per the germline V gene, CDR1 is MNHNY and CDR2 is SVGAGI (reference sequence). The CDR3 contains 13 residues.

This receptor was obtained from a middle-aged woman with Graves' ophthalmopathy. The sample was blood. The chain recombines TRBV6-6 with TRBJ2-7; the D gene is possibly TRBD1 (6 bases). The CDR3 DNA follows: TGTGCCAGCAGTTACGGACAGCGCTACGAGCAGTACTTC. Protein: CASSYGQRYEQYF.